The rows below give T cell receptor beta chains drawn from one sample of a study of blood T cell repertoires in COVID-19. Clones were sequenced by immunoSEQ multiplex PCR, and TCRdb holds only the in-frame ones, with some missing. The data show 60,000 to 85,000 clones, roughly nine tenths seen once. The specimen sequenced was peripheral blood. The receptor source for this set is a woman aged 45-59 years with COVID-19, enrolled during active disease. Both conserved end residues are part of each CDR3. A D gene is named only where the DNA matches it firmly. Only some rows state a clone size, as once, few, many or a class for expanded clones.

v_gene,d_gene,abundance,j_gene,CDR3nt,CDR3aa
TRBV4-3,NA,NA,TRBJ2-1,TGCGCCAGCAGCCAAGAGTCAGGAGGGAGAGGGTTGATACAGTTCTTC,CASSQESGGRGLIQFF
TRBV28,NA,NA,TRBJ1-5,TGTGCCAGCAGCCCAGACAGCGCCGTGAGGCCCCAGCATTTT,CASSPDSAVRPQHF
TRBV30,NA,NA,TRBJ2-3,TGTGCCTGGAGCCCCTCCACAGATACGCAGTATTTT,CAWSPSTDTQYF
TRBV6-5,NA,NA,TRBJ2-5,TGTGCCAGCAGTCAACAGGGTACGAGAGAGACCCAGTACTTC,CASSQQGTRETQYF
TRBV9,NA,NA,TRBJ1-1,TGTGCCAGCAGCGCTTTACAGAGCCCGAACACTGAAGCTTTCTTT,CASSALQSPNTEAFF
TRBV25-1,NA,NA,TRBJ2-1,TGTGCCAGCAGTGACTCGGCGGATTCTGGCTCCTACAATGAGCAGTTCTTC,CASSDSADSGSYNEQFF
TRBV28,TRBD1,NA,TRBJ1-4,TGTGCCAGCAGTAAGGGGGCCTCTAATGAAAAACTGTTTTTT,CASSKGASNEKLFF
TRBV19,TRBD1,NA,TRBJ1-5,TGTGCCAGTAGGGTGGACAGGGGGCGCGTCGGGCCCAATCAGCCCCAGCATTTT,CASRVDRGRVGPNQPQHF
TRBV18,TRBD1,once,TRBJ2-7,TGTGCCAGCTCACTCGGGACAGGCAACTCCTACGAGCAGTACTTC,CASSLGTGNSYEQYF
TRBV24-1,NA,NA,TRBJ1-2,TGTGCCACCAGTGATTTTGGAGACTACACCTTC,CATSDFGDYTF
TRBV10-3,TRBD1,NA,TRBJ2-1,TGTGCCATCAGTGACCTACAGGGGAACGCCTACAATGAGCAGTTCTTC,CAISDLQGNAYNEQFF
TRBV14,NA,NA,TRBJ2-2,TGTGCCAGCAGCCAAGTTCTGGGGGCAACCGGGGAGCTGTTTTTT,CASSQVLGATGELFF
TRBV19,NA,NA,TRBJ2-1,TGTGCCAGTAGTAGGAGCGAATCTTACAATGAGCAGTTCTTC,CASSRSESYNEQFF
TRBV5-6,NA,NA,TRBJ1-1,TGTGCCAGCACCGACCAGGGGCGCACTGAAGCTTTCTTT,CASTDQGRTEAFF
TRBV3-1/TRBV3-2,TRBD1,NA,TRBJ1-1,TGTGCCAGCAGCCATGGACAGGCGACTGAAGCTTTCTTT,CASSHGQATEAFF
TRBV7-2,TRBD2,NA,TRBJ2-4,TGTGCCAGCAGCTTACTAGCGGGAGGTGGGGCCAAAAACATTCAGTACTTC,CASSLLAGGGAKNIQYF
TRBV30,NA,NA,TRBJ2-7,TGTGCCTGGATTCGTGGAGTCGAACAGTACTTC,CAWIRGVEQYF
TRBV3-1/TRBV3-2,NA,NA,TRBJ2-1,TGTGCCAGCAGCCATGTCCGTGAGCAGTTCTTC,CASSHVREQFF
TRBV4-1,TRBD2,few,TRBJ2-7,TGCGCCAGCAGCATGCGGGACAGCTTGGGCTTCGGGACTAGCAGACACGAGCAGTACTTC,CASSMRDSLGFGTSRHEQYF